The rows below give T cell receptor beta chains drawn from one sample of a study of molecular identifiers for immune sequencing clone quantification. TCRdb analysed the PCR reads with MiXCR anew, one entry per CDR3 protein. The table lists tens of thousands of distinct CDR3 sequences, 17% of them singletons, with more than 0.75% in the top ten. Sequencing was done on a sample of naive CD8+ T cells from blood, with Jurkat cell RNA spiked in. The receptors were sampled from a human donor in good health. Some libraries in this study had Jurkat cell RNA spiked in. Both conserved end residues are part of each CDR3. The D gene is left open where the match is weak. The listing skips clone size in some rows; elsewhere it reads once, few, many or a size class.

length: 12; D: NA; V: TRBV12-3/TRBV12-4; J: TRBJ2-3; size: NA; DNA: TGTGCCAGCAGATTCAGGCCAGATACGCAGTATTTT; CDR3: CASRFRPDTQYF
length: 13; D: TRBD1; V: TRBV30; J: TRBJ2-3; size: NA; DNA: TGTGCCTGGGGACAGGCCTCGCCAGATACGCAGTATTTT; CDR3: CAWGQASPDTQYF
length: 15; D: TRBD2; V: TRBV28; J: TRBJ2-7; size: many; DNA: TGTGCCAGCAGTTTGCCCGCGGGAGCAGACGACGAGCAGTACTTC; CDR3: CASSLPAGADDEQYF
length: 12; D: NA; V: TRBV7-2; J: TRBJ2-5; size: many; DNA: TGTGCCAGCATGGCGACCTGGGAGACCCAGTACTTC; CDR3: CASMATWETQYF
length: 13; D: NA; V: TRBV5-1; J: TRBJ2-5; size: many; DNA: TGCGCCAGCAGCCTAACGGACTGGGAGACCCAGTACTTC; CDR3: CASSLTDWETQYF
length: 16; D: NA; V: TRBV4-3; J: TRBJ1-1; size: many; DNA: TGCGCCAGCAGCCAAGATGGTGCAGGGATGAACACTGAAGCTTTCTTT; CDR3: CASSQDGAGMNTEAFF
length: 13; D: NA; V: TRBV19; J: TRBJ2-3; size: NA; DNA: TGTGCCAGCAACCGGGGAAGCACAGATACGCAGTATTTT; CDR3: CASNRGSTDTQYF
length: 16; D: NA; V: TRBV4-1; J: TRBJ2-2; size: once; DNA: TGCGCCAGCAGCGGTGTCGGGACACTGAACACCGGGGAGCTGTTTTTT; CDR3: CASSGVGTLNTGELFF
length: 21; D: TRBD2; V: TRBV11-2; J: TRBJ2-1; size: many; DNA: TGTGCCAGCAGCCAACCCGATGGGCTAGCGGGGGGGCCCGCCGCCTACAATGAGCAGTTCTTC; CDR3: CASSQPDGLAGGPAAYNEQFF
length: 14; D: TRBD1; V: TRBV29-1; J: TRBJ1-1; size: medium-sized; DNA: TGCAGCGGGGGACAGGAGTTTATGAACACTGAAGCTTTCTTT; CDR3: CSGGQEFMNTEAFF